The 27 T cell receptor beta chains below come from one sample, sequenced in a study of T cell repertoires in cytomegalovirus infection. TCRdb processed the reads anew with MiXCR; each CDR3 protein has one entry. The sample consists of hundreds of thousands of distinct CDR3 sequences, around a sixth of them appearing once. Sequences were obtained from PBMCs. Receptor source: a human donor in good health (CMV status not recorded). Some clones in this sample may be carry-over from other donors' samples.

V and J are TRBV20-1 and TRBJ1-6; TRBD1 is a possible D gene (6 bases). The CDR3 length is 11 residues. Germline CDR1 DFQATT, CDR2 SNEGSKA (reference sequence). The V gene lost 5 bases and the J gene lost 10 bases, with 9 bases spanning the gap. CDR3 nucleotide sequence: TGCAGTGCTCAAGGGGGATCACCCCTCCACTTT. It yields the protein CSAQGGSPLHF.

This clonotype was recorded many times. The chain uses TRBV7-9 and TRBJ1-1, with no clear D. The CDR3 covers 13 residues. Germline V CDR1 and CDR2: SEHNR, FQNEAQ (reference sequence). V dropped 2 bases and J dropped 4 bases, with 8 bases sitting between them. CDR3 coding DNA: TGTGCCAGCAGCTTACAAGACCTCACTGAAGCTTTCTTT. Translation: CASSLQDLTEAFF.

This chain joins TRBV7-2 and TRBJ1-2; 8 bases map to TRBD1. Germline trimming cut 1 base from V and 7 bases from J; bases unmatched to any gene: 11. The germline CDR1 and CDR2 sequences are SGHTA and FQGNSA. The CDR3 totals 16 residues. CDR3 in amino acids: CASSLVFQGAAIGYTF. The CDR3 nucleotides are TGTGCCAGCAGCTTAGTTTTTCAGGGGGCAGCGATTGGCTACACCTTC.

There are a few counts of this clonotype. This sequence joins TRBV2 and TRBJ2-5; D not certain. Trimming cost V 8 bases and J 6 bases, with 7 bases left between them. The CDR3 has 10 residues. Germline CDR1 is SNHLY and CDR2 is FYNNEI. The CDR3 loop reads CASRSKTQYF. CDR3 DNA sequence: TGTGCCAGCCGATCGAAGACCCAGTACTTC.

This clonotype was counted ten times or more. The chain carries TRBV7-2 and TRBJ1-3; the D gene is possibly TRBD1 (6 bases). Germline CDR1 SGHTA, CDR2 FQGNSA. V was cut by 2 bases and J by 4 bases, with 12 bases left in between. The CDR3 loop spans 15 amino acids. The chain's CDR3 is CASSLMSQGGNTIYF. The CDR3 nucleotides are TGTGCCAGCAGCTTAATGAGCCAGGGGGGAAACACCATATATTTT. Complete variable domain (other parts from reference TRBV7-2 and TRBJ1-3): GAGVSQSPSNKVTEKGKDVELRCDPISGHTALYWYRQSLGQGLEFLIYFQGNSAPDKSGLPSDRFSAERTGGSVSTLTIQRTQQEDSAVYLCASSLMSQGGNTIYFGEGSWLTVV.

This clonotype was detected many times. The J gene is TRBJ2-5, the V gene TRBV7-8; D tentatively reads TRBD1 or TRBD2 (5 bases each). Trimming removed 5 bases from V and 7 bases from J, with 20 bases in between. The CDR3 runs 15 residues. Germline values: CDR1 SGHVS, CDR2 FQNEAQ. This CDR3 is CASSRDRLGARTQYF. In nucleotides, the CDR3 is TGTGCCAGCAGCCGGGACCGTCTCGGAGCAAGGACCCAGTACTTC.

V gene TRBV28 combines with J gene TRBJ2-7; D possibly corresponds to TRBD1 (6 bases). V lost 5 bases and J lost 3, with 17 bases in between. Germline V CDR1 and CDR2: MDHEN, SYDVKM. The CDR3 is 15 amino acids. CDR3 DNA: TGTGCCAGCAGTAATAACAGGGTGTCGGACTACGAGCAGTACTTC. This translates into CASSNNRVSDYEQYF.

This clonotype occurred many times. The chain couples TRBV7-2 to TRBJ2-1, with D possibly being TRBD1 or TRBD2 (6 bases each). This CDR3 has 16 residues. Germline loops: CDR1 SGHTA, CDR2 FQGNSA. Between the trimmed V and J ends, which lost 5 bases and 0 bases, there was a span of 14 bases. This CDR3 reads CASSPRAGHSYNEQFF. The CDR3 nucleotides are TGTGCCAGCAGCCCCAGGGCGGGACACTCCTACAATGAGCAGTTCTTC. The full variable domain, its missing parts supplied by reference TRBV7-2 and TRBJ2-1, is GAGVSQSPSNKVTEKGKDVELRCDPISGHTALYWYRQSLGQGLEFLIYFQGNSAPDKSGLPSDRFSAERTGGSVSTLTIQRTQQEDSAVYLCASSPRAGHSYNEQFFGPGTRLTVL.

This clonotype was counted ten times or more. The chain links TRBV7-2 to TRBJ2-1; 14 bases are shared with TRBD2. This CDR3 contains 18 residues. The junction had 9 bases not matched to a gene; V was cut back by 1 base and J by 7 bases. Germline lookup yields CDR1 SGHTA and CDR2 FQGNSA. The CDR3 reads CASSLGRTSGGPGNEQFF. CDR3 sequence (DNA): TGTGCCAGCAGCTTAGGCCGGACTAGCGGGGGGCCGGGGAATGAGCAGTTCTTC.

The gene calls are TRBV6-5 and TRBJ1-1; the D gene is possibly TRBD1 (5 bases). The CDR3 has 14 amino acids. CDR1 and CDR2 from the germline V gene are MNHEY and SVGAGI. Trimming pared 6 bases from V and 1 base from J, leaving 12 bases between. The CDR3 DNA reads as TGTGCCAGCAGCCGCGGAGGGACGAACACTGAAGCTTTCTTT. Encoded protein: CASSRGGTNTEAFF.

The CDR3 loop reads CASSRGLVFGDEQFF. The CDR3 region has the DNA TGTGCCAGCAGCCGGGGCCTAGTTTTCGGCGATGAGCAGTTCTTC. V is TRBV2 and J is TRBJ2-1, with D possibly being TRBD1 or TRBD2 (5 bases each). V lost 6 bases to trimming and J lost 8 bases, with 20 bases between them. Germline CDR1 and CDR2: SNHLY and FYNNEI. The CDR3 totals 15 residues.

The chain employs TRBV9 and TRBJ2-1, with D tentatively TRBD1 (6 bases). The CDR3 is 15 residues long. Trimming shortened V by 4 bases and J by 5 bases, and 16 bases separated the two germline ends. The germline CDR1 and CDR2 sequences are SGDLS and YYNGEE. The CDR3 sequence: CASSITGFADNEQFF. The CDR3 DNA follows: TGTGCCAGCAGCATCACAGGGTTCGCCGACAATGAGCAGTTCTTC.

This rearrangement joins TRBV5-8 to TRBJ2-7; maybe TRBD2 (6 bases). The CDR3 totals 12 residues. V lost 6 bases and J 0 bases, leaving 7 bases between the germline ends. Germline CDR1 is SGHTS and CDR2 is YDEGEE. The CDR3 loop is CASTSASYEQYF. The CDR3 region has the DNA TGTGCCAGCACTAGCGCCTCCTACGAGCAGTACTTC.

This clonotype was seen many times. The chain is built from TRBV28 and TRBJ1-2, with a possible D match to TRBD1 (5 bases). The CDR3 has 15 residues. V lost 6 bases and J lost 2, with 16 bases in between. CDR1 and CDR2 (germline): MDHEN, SYDVKM. CDR3 DNA: TGTGCCAGCAGAATAGGAGGACAATCGAACTATGGCTACACCTTC. Its translation: CASRIGGQSNYGYTF.

The rearrangement joins TRBV20-1 to TRBJ1-2, with no clear D. The V gene's germline CDR1 is DFQATT and CDR2 SNEGSKA (reference sequence). V was cut by 1 base and J by 0 bases, with 12 bases left in between. CDR3 length: 15 amino acids. CDR3 sequence: CSARVLSGANYGYTF. The CDR3, as DNA: TGCAGTGCTAGAGTACTGAGCGGGGCTAACTATGGCTACACCTTC.

In this sample, this clonotype turned up many times. The chain uses TRBV7-6 and TRBJ2-1; 9 bases align to TRBD1. Germline CDR1 SGHVS, CDR2 FNYEAQ. The CDR3 totals 15 residues. The junction had 9 bases not matched to a gene; V was cut back by 5 bases and J by 7 bases. The CDR3 loop is CASSPGTGRGNEQFF. Here the CDR3 DNA reads TGTGCCAGCAGCCCTGGGACAGGGCGGGGGAATGAGCAGTTCTTC.

This clonotype has a count of ten or more. The rearrangement uses TRBV28 and TRBJ1-5; 7 bases align to TRBD1. This CDR3 has 17 residues. The ends lost 5 bases at V and 3 bases at J; junction bases unmatched: 13. Germline V gives CDR1 MDHEN, CDR2 SYDVKM. DNA of the CDR3: TGTGCCAGCAGTCCCCAGCCGAGGGACAGCCCCAATCAGCCCCAGCATTTT. This codes for CASSPQPRDSPNQPQHF.

The sample holds a few counts of this clonotype. The chain combines TRBV2 with TRBJ2-5; no clear D. CDR1 SNHLY and CDR2 FYNNEI come from the germline V gene. This CDR3 contains 13 residues. V lost 4 bases and J lost 3, with 9 bases in between. CDR3 residues: CASSGGSKETQYF. The DNA of the CDR3 is TGTGCCAGCAGTGGTGGCAGCAAAGAGACCCAGTACTTC.

The table lists this clonotype with many counts. The chain combines TRBV28 with TRBJ1-6, with D possibly being TRBD1 (6 bases). CDR3 length equals 11 residues. V shed 3 bases and J shed 13 bases, with 7 bases lying between them. Germline-derived CDR1 and CDR2 are MDHEN and SYDVKM. CDR3 in DNA: TGTGCCAGCAGTTTCAGGGGTCCCCTCCACTTT. Translated: CASSFRGPLHF.

This clonotype occurred many times. The CDR3 DNA sequence: TGTGCCAGCAGGTGGGGACAGACCCGGGAGGAAGCTTTCTTT. Translating it yields CASRWGQTREEAFF. V and J are TRBV12-3 or TRBV12-4 and TRBJ1-1; TRBD1 matches 7 bases. The CDR3 has 14 amino acids. J lost 8 bases, V lost 6 bases, and 12 bases had no gene match.

This clonotype was observed many times. The junction departs from the called germline gene at one end, perhaps through a read error. V gene TRBV7-7 combines with J gene TRBJ2-5; 9 nucleotides line up with TRBD1. Germline V gene sequence: CDR1 SSHAT, CDR2 FNYEAQ (reference sequence). The CDR3 has 14 amino acids. This CDR3 is CASSAGTGQETQYF. As DNA, the CDR3 is TGTGCTAGCAGCGCCGGGACAGGGCAAGAGACCCAGTACTTC.

This clonotype was recorded at least ten times. The chain couples TRBV7-8 to TRBJ1-1; D not certain. The CDR3 runs to 13 residues. Germline V gene sequence: CDR1 SGHVS, CDR2 FQNEAQ. Trimming took 1 base from V and 5 from J, leaving 8 bases between them. DNA for the CDR3: TGTGCCAGCAGCTTAGTTCGGAGTACTGAAGCTTTCTTT. It codes for CASSLVRSTEAFF.

J is TRBJ2-7 and V is TRBV4-1; D may be TRBD2 (7 bases). V shed 0 bases and J shed 2 bases, with 17 bases lying between them. CDR1 MGHRA and CDR2 YSYEKL come from the germline V gene. The CDR3 is 17 residues long. The CDR3 coding sequence is TGCGCCAGCAGCCAAGAATTGGGGGGGGGCTTCCCCTACGAGCAGTACTTC. This codes for CASSQELGGGFPYEQYF.

This clonotype was seen more than once but under ten times. V and J are TRBV2 and TRBJ2-5; TRBD2 aligns across 8 bases. There are 14 residues in the CDR3. CDR1 SNHLY and CDR2 FYNNEI come from the germline V gene. V gave up 2 bases and J gave up 2 bases; unmatched junction bases: 1. CDR3 residues: CASSELAGQETQYF. In DNA, the CDR3 is TGTGCCAGCAGTGAATTAGCGGGGCAAGAGACCCAGTACTTC.

The chain has TRBV6-1 and TRBJ1-1; D is perhaps TRBD1 (5 bases). Deletions cut 8 bases from V and 5 bases from J, with 21 bases between. CDR3 length: 15 residues. Germline assignment: CDR1 MNHNS and CDR2 SASEGT. The chain's CDR3 is CASQTEVGVGTEAFF. The CDR3 DNA reads as TGTGCCAGCCAAACCGAAGTGGGGGTTGGAACTGAAGCTTTCTTT.

There are many counts of this clonotype. The V gene is TRBV28, the J gene TRBJ2-2, with TRBD2 as a possible D gene (7 bases). This CDR3 is 16 amino acids long. Deletions cut 3 bases from V and 7 bases from J, with 18 bases between. Per germline, CDR1 MDHEN and CDR2 SYDVKM. The CDR3 reads CASSFQFGGRIGELFF. The CDR3 DNA reads TGTGCCAGCAGTTTCCAGTTCGGGGGGCGGATCGGGGAGCTGTTTTTT.

This clonotype turned up a few times. V gene TRBV6-2 or TRBV6-3 combines with J gene TRBJ1-5; 8 bases fit TRBD1. The CDR3 is made up of 16 amino acids. The ends lost 5 bases at V and 0 bases at J; junction bases unmatched: 6. Looked up from germline, CDR1 is MNHEY and CDR2 is SVGEGT. CDR3 sequence: CASSDRDRYSNQPQHF. The CDR3 nucleotides read TGTGCCAGCAGTGACCGGGACAGGTATAGCAATCAGCCCCAGCATTTT.